A single sample is the source of the 10 T cell receptor beta chains below, sequenced in a study of blood T cell repertoires in COVID-19. Measured with immunoSEQ multiplex PCR; TCRdb has only the in-frame clones, and not every one. The data hold 350,000 to 400,000 clones, with around 87% observed a single time. Sequences were obtained from PBMCs or T cells enriched from blood (not recorded which). These TCRs come from a man in his forties in a cohort exposed to, infected with or recovered from COVID-19 (not recorded which).

The J gene is TRBJ2-7, the V gene TRBV21-1; TRBD2 is taken as the D call from the table, unchecked against the DNA. TRBV21-1 is assigned pseudogene status. There are 16 residues in the CDR3. The CDR3 nucleotides read TGTGCCAGCAGCAAAGGTACACCCGGGAGAGGTTACGAGCAGTACTTC. It encodes CASSKGTPGRGYEQYF.

The chain couples TRBV5-4 to TRBJ2-1; 9 nucleotides align to TRBD2. CDR3 size: 15 residues. The germline V gene encodes CDR1 SGHNT and CDR2 YYREEE (reference sequence). Trimming at V came to 5 bases and at J to 6 bases, leaving 9 bases not matched to a gene. The CDR3 is CASRSPGLAGNEQFF. CDR3 DNA sequence: TGTGCCAGCAGATCACCGGGACTAGCTGGCAATGAGCAGTTCTTC.

The chain carries TRBV29-1 and TRBJ1-4; D call uncertain. V dropped 0 bases and J dropped 8 bases, with 13 bases sitting between them. CDR3 length equals 14 residues. CDR1 is SQVTM and CDR2 is ANQGSEA in the germline V gene. The CDR3 is CSVEDPGLREKLFF. The CDR3 bases are TGCAGCGTTGAAGATCCCGGCCTCAGGGAAAAACTGTTTTTT.

The V and J genes are TRBV18 and TRBJ2-7, with D possibly matching TRBD1 (5 bases). The V end lost 2 bases, the J end lost 0 bases, and 11 bases lay between the germline ends. The CDR3 sequence is 15 residues long. In germline, CDR1 is KGHSH, CDR2 LQKENI. CDR3: CASSPARASSYEQYF. CDR3 in DNA: TGTGCCAGCTCACCAGCCAGGGCTTCCTCCTACGAGCAGTACTTC.

V usage is TRBV5-4 and J usage is TRBJ1-1; D unresolved. V lost 2 bases and J 1 base, leaving 9 bases between the germline ends. The CDR3 totals 14 residues. Germline CDR1 SGHNT, CDR2 YYREEE (reference sequence). CDR3 in amino acids: CASSLSQKNTEAFF. CDR3 DNA: TGTGCCAGCAGCTTATCGCAGAAGAACACTGAAGCTTTCTTT.

The gene calls are TRBV3-1 (or the pseudogene TRBV3-2) and TRBJ2-7; TRBD1 matches at 11 bases. With 4 bases clipped from V and 2 bases from J, the junction kept 4 bases outside the gene matches. Germline V lookup: CDR1 LGHDT, CDR2 YNNKEL (reference sequence). CDR3 size: 15 residues. CDR3 DNA sequence: TGTGCCAGCAGCCCCCGGGACAGGGGGACCTACGAGCAGTACTTC. Its protein product is CASSPRDRGTYEQYF.

The chain couples TRBV7-8 to TRBJ1-5; D possibly corresponds to TRBD1 (6 bases). This CDR3 is 15 amino acids long. Germline CDR1 is SGHVS and CDR2 is FQNEAQ. Trimming removed 4 bases at V and 0 bases at J, with 10 bases between. The CDR3 bases are TGTGCCAGCAGCTCGCTGGACAGTAGCAATCAGCCCCAGCATTTT. This translates into CASSSLDSSNQPQHF.

The CDR3 spells CASSLWGLAGGQSEQFF. DNA for the CDR3: TGTGCCAGCAGCTTATGGGGACTAGCGGGAGGGCAGAGTGAGCAGTTCTTC. This chain uses TRBV7-3 with TRBJ2-1; 16 nucleotides align to TRBD2. The CDR3 is 17 residues long. Germline CDR1 SGHTA, CDR2 FQGTGA. V shed 2 bases and J 9 bases; nucleotides not matched to a gene: 7.

The V gene is TRBV19, the J gene TRBJ1-5; D is ambiguous. The germline V gene has CDR1 LNHDA and CDR2 SQIVND (reference sequence). CDR3 size: 14 residues. V gave up 7 bases and J gave up 3 bases, with 13 bases separating them. CDR3 DNA sequence: TGTGCCAGTAATGGGGAGAGAAACAATCAGCCCCAGCATTTT. Translating gives CASNGERNNQPQHF.

The chain employs TRBV9 and TRBJ2-1; D may be TRBD2 (5 bases). This CDR3 comprises 16 residues. Deletions cut 0 bases from V and 4 bases from J, with 14 bases between. From germline, CDR1 is SGDLS and CDR2 YYNGEE. CDR3 DNA: TGTGCCAGCAGCGTAGACCCTAGGAGGTTATACAATGAGCAGTTCTTC. It specifies CASSVDPRRLYNEQFF.